The rows below give T cell receptor beta chains drawn from one sample of a study of CD8 T cells in Susac syndrome. In TCRdb, the immunoSEQ multiplex PCR reads were re-called with MiXCR into one record per CDR3 protein. This sample has 150,000 to 200,000 distinct CDR3 sequences; roughly 94% occur once, and the top ten carry roughly 0.1%. The sequenced sample consisted of CD4+ T cells from PBMCs. These receptors originate from a human donor with multiple sclerosis. CDR3s include the opening cysteine and the closing phenylalanine or tryptophan. A D gene is named only where the DNA matches it firmly. A clone size is listed for some rows: how often the clone was seen (once, few, many), or a class if it is expanded.

J gene: TRBJ2-7
V gene: TRBV30
D gene: TRBD1
clone size: .
CDR3 DNA: TGTGCCAGCAACACAGGGGTTTTCAACGAGCAGTACTTC
CDR3 protein: CASNTGVFNEQYF

J gene: TRBJ1-2
V gene: TRBV5-1
D gene: .
clone size: once
CDR3 DNA: TGCGCCAGCAGCTCGTACAGGGTGTTCGGTAGCGGCTACACCTTC
CDR3 protein: CASSSYRVFGSGYTF

J gene: TRBJ2-4
V gene: TRBV7-9
D gene: .
clone size: once
CDR3 DNA: TGTGCCAGCAGCTTAATCGCAGGGGAAAACATTCAGTACTTC
CDR3 protein: CASSLIAGENIQYF

J gene: TRBJ2-5
V gene: TRBV7-2
D gene: TRBD2
clone size: .
CDR3 DNA: TGTGCCAGCACCCCCAGAGGGACTAGCAAAGAGACCCAGTACTTC
CDR3 protein: CASTPRGTSKETQYF

J gene: TRBJ2-7
V gene: TRBV18
D gene: .
clone size: once
CDR3 DNA: TGTGCCAGCTCGCGATCCAAACGGGAGAGCGAGCAGTACTTC
CDR3 protein: CASSRSKRESEQYF

J gene: TRBJ2-2
V gene: TRBV4-3
D gene: .
clone size: .
CDR3 DNA: TGCGCCAGCAGCCAAGATTACCCGGGGGCGAACACCGGGGAGCTGTTTTTT
CDR3 protein: CASSQDYPGANTGELFF

J gene: TRBJ2-1
V gene: TRBV6-2/TRBV6-3
D gene: TRBD2
clone size: once
CDR3 DNA: TGTGCCACCCGCTTAGCGGGAGAAGGATATGAGCAGTTCTTC
CDR3 protein: CATRLAGEGYEQFF

J gene: TRBJ2-7
V gene: TRBV20-1
D gene: .
clone size: .
CDR3 DNA: TGCAGTGCGGGCGGGGGGACAGGGAGCCCCGAGCAGTACTTC
CDR3 protein: CSAGGGTGSPEQYF

J gene: TRBJ1-2
V gene: TRBV6-2/TRBV6-3
D gene: .
clone size: few
CDR3 DNA: TGTGCCAGCAGTCTACAGCGCTATGGCTACACCTTC
CDR3 protein: CASSLQRYGYTF

J gene: TRBJ1-1
V gene: TRBV12-5
D gene: .
clone size: .
CDR3 DNA: TGTGCTAGTGGTTTGGAATGGAACACTGAAGCTTTCTTT
CDR3 protein: CASGLEWNTEAFF

J gene: TRBJ1-5
V gene: TRBV20-1
D gene: .
clone size: .
CDR3 DNA: TGCAGTGCTAGAGATGCCCAGGGCGATCAGCCCCAGCATTTT
CDR3 protein: CSARDAQGDQPQHF

J gene: TRBJ2-2
V gene: TRBV27
D gene: .
clone size: .
CDR3 DNA: TGTGCCAGCAGCCAACACGGATCCACCGGGGAGCTGTTTTTT
CDR3 protein: CASSQHGSTGELFF

J gene: TRBJ2-1
V gene: TRBV2
D gene: TRBD2
clone size: .
CDR3 DNA: TGTGCCAGCACGTCTAGCGGGAGTCCTGGCTCCTACAATGAGCAGTTCTTC
CDR3 protein: CASTSSGSPGSYNEQFF

J gene: TRBJ2-2
V gene: TRBV7-9
D gene: .
clone size: once
CDR3 DNA: TGTGCCAGCAGCTTAGAGGGAGCCGGGGAGCTGTTTTTT
CDR3 protein: CASSLEGAGELFF

J gene: TRBJ2-7
V gene: TRBV12-3/TRBV12-4
D gene: .
clone size: once
CDR3 DNA: TGTGCCAGCAGTTTAGCTTCCTGGGACCGTACGTCATTGTACTTC
CDR3 protein: CASSLASWDRTSLYF

J gene: TRBJ1-1
V gene: TRBV20-1
D gene: TRBD1
clone size: .
CDR3 DNA: TGCAGTGCTAACACACAGGGGGCCACTGAAGCTTTCTTT
CDR3 protein: CSANTQGATEAFF

J gene: TRBJ1-2
V gene: TRBV20-1
D gene: TRBD1
clone size: .
CDR3 DNA: TGCAGTGCCTCGACAGGGGGGAATGGCTACACCTTC
CDR3 protein: CSASTGGNGYTF

J gene: TRBJ1-2
V gene: TRBV20-1
D gene: .
clone size: .
CDR3 DNA: TGCAGTGTTTTGACCGATTCTAACTATGGCTACACCTTC
CDR3 protein: CSVLTDSNYGYTF

J gene: TRBJ2-3
V gene: TRBV29-1
D gene: .
clone size: .
CDR3 DNA: TGCAGCGTTGAGGCCGTCACAGATACGCAGTATTTT
CDR3 protein: CSVEAVTDTQYF

J gene: TRBJ2-3
V gene: TRBV11-2
D gene: .
clone size: .
CDR3 DNA: TGTGCCAGCAGCTCCGGGGCCTTCACAGATACGCAGTATTTT
CDR3 protein: CASSSGAFTDTQYF

J gene: TRBJ2-7
V gene: TRBV14
D gene: TRBD2
clone size: .
CDR3 DNA: TGTGCCAGCAGCCAAACCTCCGGGACTAGCGGGCGCGAGCAGTACTTC
CDR3 protein: CASSQTSGTSGREQYF

J gene: TRBJ1-1
V gene: TRBV5-1
D gene: .
clone size: .
CDR3 DNA: TGCGCCAGCAGCTTGGGTGGGGGCTTACGTCGGGAAGCTTTCTTT
CDR3 protein: CASSLGGGLRREAFF

J gene: TRBJ1-5
V gene: TRBV19
D gene: TRBD1
clone size: .
CDR3 DNA: TGTGCCACCGGGGACAGAGCTAATCAGCCCCAGCATTTT
CDR3 protein: CATGDRANQPQHF

J gene: TRBJ2-6
V gene: TRBV5-5
D gene: .
clone size: .
CDR3 DNA: TGTGCCAGCAGCCCGAGACTTTTCTCTGGGGCCAACGTCCTGACTTTC
CDR3 protein: CASSPRLFSGANVLTF

J gene: TRBJ2-3
V gene: TRBV2
D gene: .
clone size: few
CDR3 DNA: TGTGCCAGCAGTGAAGCGCTTCAGGTTACGCAGTATTTT
CDR3 protein: CASSEALQVTQYF